This T cell receptor beta chain comes out of a study of Graves' ophthalmopathy and Graves' hyperthyroidism. Whole-study findings and limits: Most expanded clonotypes in thyroid above 0.001 frequency also showed up in blood.

The sequenced template was RNA, covering the TCR beta CDR3 region. The first round was an RT-PCR with HTBI primers, and the second round was a multiplex PCR. TCRdb reprocessed the multiplex PCR reads with MiXCR, giving one entry per CDR3 protein. The sample yields 300,000 to 400,000 distinct CDR3 sequences, roughly 17% seen once. This clonotype was counted ten times or more. The antigen is undetermined. The V end was cut by 4 bases, the J end by 7 bases, with 16 bases between. CDR1 is KGHDR and CDR2 is SFDVKD in the germline V gene. The CDR3 loop spans 15 amino acids. Sequenced input: peripheral blood. The TCR sequence derives from an adult woman with stable Graves' hyperthyroidism. This sequence joins TRBV24-1 and TRBJ1-5; D not resolved. For the CDR3, the DNA is TGTGCCACCAGTGACCCGCAGGTGGTGGGGCAGCCCCAGCATTTT. Its protein product is CATSDPQVVGQPQHF.